This passage covers 21 T cell receptor beta chains from one sample sequenced in a study of T cell repertoires in cytomegalovirus infection. TCRdb re-called the reads with MiXCR, one entry per CDR3 protein. The sample holds approximately 990,000 distinct CDR3 sequences, around 32% seen once. Their recognized antigens are unknown. Sequencing used cultured CD8+ T cells from PBMCs, obtained from culture after CMV antigen stimulation. Receptors originate from a human donor in good health (CMV status not recorded). Some clones in this sample may be carry-over from other donors' samples.

The V and J genes are TRBV19 and TRBJ1-5, with TRBD1 matching 9 bases. With V trimmed by 6 bases and J by 3 bases, 12 bases remained unmatched. The germline V gene encodes CDR1 LNHDA and CDR2 SQIVND (reference sequence). The CDR3 extends over 17 amino acids. The CDR3 sequence: CASSPFPRDRDNQPQHF. CDR3 coding DNA: TGTGCCAGTAGCCCTTTTCCCCGGGACAGGGACAATCAGCCCCAGCATTTT. Using reference TRBV19 and TRBJ1-5 for the parts outside the CDR3, the full variable domain is DGGITQSPKYLFRKEGQNVTLSCEQNLNHDAMYWYRQDPGQGLRLIYYSQIVNDFQKGDIAEGYSVSREKKESFPLTVTSAQKNPTAFYLCASSPFPRDRDNQPQHFGDGTRLSIL.

This chain links TRBV12-3 or TRBV12-4 with TRBJ2-1; TRBD1 might be the D (5 bases). The CDR3 is 17 amino acids. V lost 3 bases and J lost 0, with 15 bases in between. CDR3 nucleotide sequence: TGTGCCAGCAGTTTTGGAGACAGATTCGACTCCTACAATGAGCAGTTCTTC. Translation: CASSFGDRFDSYNEQFF.

In its sample, this clonotype was seen a few times. The chain employs TRBV27 and TRBJ2-1; 8 nucleotides agree with TRBD2. The CDR3 has 14 residues. With 5 bases clipped from V and 5 bases from J, the junction kept 5 bases outside the gene matches. Looked up from germline, CDR1 is MNHEY and CDR2 is SMNVEV (reference sequence). CDR3 sequence: CASSKRGNHNEQFF. CDR3 DNA: TGTGCCAGCAGTAAGCGGGGGAACCACAATGAGCAGTTCTTC.

In its sample, this clonotype was seen many times. The chain recombines TRBV7-2 with TRBJ1-4; TRBD1 aligns across 9 bases. V trimming: 2 bases; J trimming: 7 bases; junction bases outside the gene matches: 5. The CDR3 totals 15 residues. Germline-derived CDR1 and CDR2 are SGHTA and FQGNSA. The CDR3, as DNA: TGTGCCAGCAGCTTACGGACAGGGGCCGGTGAAAAACTGTTTTTT. It specifies CASSLRTGAGEKLFF.

V is TRBV6-2 or TRBV6-3 and J is TRBJ2-2; D may be TRBD2 (6 bases). The CDR3 contains 16 residues. V shed 5 bases and J shed 1 base, with 14 bases lying between them. CDR1 is MNHEY, CDR2 SVGEGT, per germline. CDR3 DNA sequence: TGTGCCAGCAGTCCTACCGGGGGAGGGAACACCGGGGAGCTGTTTTTT. Its translation: CASSPTGGGNTGELFF.

This clonotype was counted between two and nine times. The chain has TRBV5-6 and TRBJ1-3, with TRBD1 as a possible D gene (5 bases). V was pared by 4 bases and J by 0 bases, with 17 bases between. The CDR3 totals 17 residues. Germline CDR1 is SGHDT and CDR2 is YYEEEE. The CDR3 protein is CASSVHRSLSSGNTIYF. The CDR3, as DNA: TGTGCCAGCAGCGTTCACAGGAGCCTGAGCTCTGGAAACACCATATATTTT. The full variable domain, in which reference TRBV5-6 and TRBJ1-3 provide the parts outside the CDR3, is DAGVTQSPTHLIKTRGQQVTLRCSPKSGHDTVSWYQQALGQGPQFIFQYYEEEERQRGNFPDRFSGHQFPNYSSELNVNALLLGDSALYLCASSVHRSLSSGNTIYFGEGSWLTVV.

The genes are TRBV12-3 or TRBV12-4 and TRBJ1-1; D not resolved. The CDR3 runs to 18 residues. V gave up 7 bases and J gave up 5 bases, with 29 bases separating them. The CDR3 DNA reads TGTGCCAGCAACCTTCGCTGGGCAGATTTATCGATGGAAACTGAAGCTTTCTTT. It codes for CASNLRWADLSMETEAFF.

Ten or more counts support this clonotype. This sequence joins TRBV7-9 and TRBJ2-3; D gene ambiguous. The CDR3 contains 15 residues. Looked up from germline, CDR1 is SEHNR and CDR2 is FQNEAQ (reference sequence). V was pared by 0 bases and J by 1 base, with 8 bases between. The CDR3 bases are TGTGCCAGCAGCTTAGCCCGGTCGGGCACAGATACGCAGTATTTT. This translates into CASSLARSGTDTQYF.

The rearrangement uses TRBV6-2 or TRBV6-3 and TRBJ1-6; D gene uncertain. The CDR3 has 16 amino acids. Trimming removed 7 bases at V and 0 bases at J, with 13 bases between. Germline CDR1 is MNHEY and CDR2 is SVGEGT. The CDR3: CASTKQESSYNSPLHF. The CDR3, as DNA: TGTGCCAGCACGAAGCAGGAGAGCTCCTATAATTCACCCCTCCACTTT.

The chain has TRBV5-5 and TRBJ2-5; D is undetermined. V lost 1 base, J lost 2 bases, and 21 bases lay in between. Germline V lookup: CDR1 SGHKS, CDR2 YYEKEE (reference sequence). The CDR3 sequence is 18 residues long. Here the CDR3 DNA reads TGTGCCAGCAGCTTGATAACGCAAGCAACGAACCAACAAGAGACCCAGTACTTC. This translates into CASSLITQATNQQETQYF.

The chain employs TRBV2 and TRBJ1-2; TRBD1 is a possible D gene (5 bases). The germline CDR1 and CDR2 sequences are SNHLY and FYNNEI. This CDR3 spans 13 amino acids. The V end lost 3 bases, the J end lost 2 bases, and 7 bases lay between the germline ends. CDR3 nucleotide sequence: TGTGCCAGCAGTGACAGGGAGAACTATGGCTACACCTTC. Its translation: CASSDRENYGYTF.

The genes are TRBV29-1 and TRBJ2-5, with D possibly matching TRBD1 (6 bases). Per germline, CDR1 SQVTM and CDR2 ANQGSEA. Deletions cut 6 bases from V and 5 bases from J, with 16 bases between. This CDR3 has 13 residues. For the CDR3, the DNA is TGCAGCGTCATACAGGGTGCGTCGGAGACCCAGTACTTC. Translating gives CSVIQGASETQYF.

The table lists this clonotype with a few counts. The chain links TRBV4-1 to TRBJ2-3; D not resolved. The CDR3 is made up of 13 amino acids. Germline assignment: CDR1 MGHRA and CDR2 YSYEKL. V lost 1 base and J 4 bases, leaving 6 bases between the germline ends. In nucleotides, the CDR3 is TGCGCCAGCAGCCAAGTTGAAGCAGATACGCAGTATTTT. This translates into CASSQVEADTQYF.

The genes are TRBV7-9 and TRBJ1-6; D unresolved. Deletions cut 4 bases from V and 13 bases from J, with 17 bases between. The CDR3 covers 14 residues. CDR1 SEHNR and CDR2 FQNEAQ come from the germline V gene (reference sequence). CDR3 bases: TGTGCCAGCAGCTCCTCCCGGACGGAAGGGCCCCTCCACTTT. Translated, it gives CASSSSRTEGPLHF. The full variable domain, in which reference TRBV7-9 and TRBJ1-6 provide the parts outside the CDR3, is DTGVSQNPRHKITKRGQNVTFRCDPISEHNRLYWYRQTLGQGPEFLTYFQNEAQLEKSRLLSDRFSAERPKGSFSTLEIQRTEQGDSAMYLCASSSSRTEGPLHFGNGTRLTVT.

V usage is TRBV7-2 and J usage is TRBJ2-1; TRBD2 agrees at 13 bases. This CDR3 region has 17 residues. Per the germline V gene, CDR1 is SGHTA and CDR2 is FQGNSA. The V and J ends lost 6 bases and 9 bases, in that order; junction bases with no gene match: 14. CDR3 residues: CASSWTSGGLGIGEQFF. As DNA, the CDR3 is TGTGCCAGCAGTTGGACTAGCGGGGGTCTAGGGATCGGTGAGCAGTTCTTC.

The rearrangement uses TRBV6-6 and TRBJ2-5, with D perhaps being TRBD1 or TRBD2 (5 bases each). Germline CDR1 reads MNHNY; CDR2 reads SVGAGI (reference sequence). The CDR3 totals 14 residues. V was clipped by 5 bases and J by 4 bases, with 14 bases between them. CDR3 amino acids: CASSPGRAGETQYF. The CDR3 DNA reads as TGTGCCAGCAGTCCAGGGCGGGCAGGAGAGACCCAGTACTTC.

The J gene is TRBJ2-3, the V gene TRBV2, with D perhaps matching TRBD1 or TRBD2 (6 bases each). This CDR3 is built from 14 residues. V lost 0 bases, J lost 8 bases, and 12 bases lay in between. The germline gives CDR1 SNHLY, CDR2 FYNNEI. The CDR3 loop reads CASSEARGRGTQYF. In DNA form, the CDR3 reads TGTGCCAGCAGTGAAGCACGGGGGCGGGGTACGCAGTATTTT. Full variable domain (rest looked up from reference TRBV2 and TRBJ2-3): EPEVTQTPSHQVTQMGQEVILRCVPISNHLYFYWYRQILGQKVEFLVSFYNNEISEKSEIFDDQFSVERPDGSNFTLKIRSTKLEDSAMYFCASSEARGRGTQYFGPGTRLTVL.

DNA for the CDR3: TGTGCCAGCAGCCAAGATATGGGACAACTGATCAACAATGAGCAGTTCTTC. It specifies CASSQDMGQLINNEQFF. The J gene is TRBJ2-1, the V gene TRBV14; perhaps TRBD1 as D (6 bases). Germline V gene sequence: CDR1 SGHDN, CDR2 FVKESK. The CDR3 has 17 residues. Trimming removed 0 bases at V and 5 bases at J, with 17 bases between.

The chain has TRBV4-1 and TRBJ1-1; no reliable D call. This CDR3 contains 13 residues. Germline assignment: CDR1 MGHRA and CDR2 YSYEKL. Trimming cost V 3 bases and J 4 bases, with 9 bases left between them. The DNA for the CDR3 is TGCGCCAGCAGCCAGGTGCGCTCCACTGAAGCTTTCTTT. Protein sequence: CASSQVRSTEAFF.

The rearrangement joins TRBV11-2 to TRBJ2-4; D perhaps matches TRBD2 (5 bases). The CDR3 length is 17 residues. Germline CDR1 is SGHAT and CDR2 is FQNNGV. V lost 4 bases and J 3 bases, leaving 19 bases between the germline ends. Written as DNA, the CDR3 is TGTGCCAGCAGCTCAGACTACAGAAGTTGGGTCAAAAACATTCAGTACTTC. Translating gives CASSSDYRSWVKNIQYF.

The chain combines TRBV7-9 with TRBJ2-1; no clear D. The CDR3 has 14 amino acids. CDR1 SEHNR and CDR2 FQNEAQ come from the germline V gene (reference sequence). V gave up 8 bases and J gave up 7 bases, with 18 bases separating them. DNA for the CDR3: TGTGCCAGCCCCCGTAATGGTGGAAGGAATGAGCAGTTCTTC. Amino acids: CASPRNGGRNEQFF.